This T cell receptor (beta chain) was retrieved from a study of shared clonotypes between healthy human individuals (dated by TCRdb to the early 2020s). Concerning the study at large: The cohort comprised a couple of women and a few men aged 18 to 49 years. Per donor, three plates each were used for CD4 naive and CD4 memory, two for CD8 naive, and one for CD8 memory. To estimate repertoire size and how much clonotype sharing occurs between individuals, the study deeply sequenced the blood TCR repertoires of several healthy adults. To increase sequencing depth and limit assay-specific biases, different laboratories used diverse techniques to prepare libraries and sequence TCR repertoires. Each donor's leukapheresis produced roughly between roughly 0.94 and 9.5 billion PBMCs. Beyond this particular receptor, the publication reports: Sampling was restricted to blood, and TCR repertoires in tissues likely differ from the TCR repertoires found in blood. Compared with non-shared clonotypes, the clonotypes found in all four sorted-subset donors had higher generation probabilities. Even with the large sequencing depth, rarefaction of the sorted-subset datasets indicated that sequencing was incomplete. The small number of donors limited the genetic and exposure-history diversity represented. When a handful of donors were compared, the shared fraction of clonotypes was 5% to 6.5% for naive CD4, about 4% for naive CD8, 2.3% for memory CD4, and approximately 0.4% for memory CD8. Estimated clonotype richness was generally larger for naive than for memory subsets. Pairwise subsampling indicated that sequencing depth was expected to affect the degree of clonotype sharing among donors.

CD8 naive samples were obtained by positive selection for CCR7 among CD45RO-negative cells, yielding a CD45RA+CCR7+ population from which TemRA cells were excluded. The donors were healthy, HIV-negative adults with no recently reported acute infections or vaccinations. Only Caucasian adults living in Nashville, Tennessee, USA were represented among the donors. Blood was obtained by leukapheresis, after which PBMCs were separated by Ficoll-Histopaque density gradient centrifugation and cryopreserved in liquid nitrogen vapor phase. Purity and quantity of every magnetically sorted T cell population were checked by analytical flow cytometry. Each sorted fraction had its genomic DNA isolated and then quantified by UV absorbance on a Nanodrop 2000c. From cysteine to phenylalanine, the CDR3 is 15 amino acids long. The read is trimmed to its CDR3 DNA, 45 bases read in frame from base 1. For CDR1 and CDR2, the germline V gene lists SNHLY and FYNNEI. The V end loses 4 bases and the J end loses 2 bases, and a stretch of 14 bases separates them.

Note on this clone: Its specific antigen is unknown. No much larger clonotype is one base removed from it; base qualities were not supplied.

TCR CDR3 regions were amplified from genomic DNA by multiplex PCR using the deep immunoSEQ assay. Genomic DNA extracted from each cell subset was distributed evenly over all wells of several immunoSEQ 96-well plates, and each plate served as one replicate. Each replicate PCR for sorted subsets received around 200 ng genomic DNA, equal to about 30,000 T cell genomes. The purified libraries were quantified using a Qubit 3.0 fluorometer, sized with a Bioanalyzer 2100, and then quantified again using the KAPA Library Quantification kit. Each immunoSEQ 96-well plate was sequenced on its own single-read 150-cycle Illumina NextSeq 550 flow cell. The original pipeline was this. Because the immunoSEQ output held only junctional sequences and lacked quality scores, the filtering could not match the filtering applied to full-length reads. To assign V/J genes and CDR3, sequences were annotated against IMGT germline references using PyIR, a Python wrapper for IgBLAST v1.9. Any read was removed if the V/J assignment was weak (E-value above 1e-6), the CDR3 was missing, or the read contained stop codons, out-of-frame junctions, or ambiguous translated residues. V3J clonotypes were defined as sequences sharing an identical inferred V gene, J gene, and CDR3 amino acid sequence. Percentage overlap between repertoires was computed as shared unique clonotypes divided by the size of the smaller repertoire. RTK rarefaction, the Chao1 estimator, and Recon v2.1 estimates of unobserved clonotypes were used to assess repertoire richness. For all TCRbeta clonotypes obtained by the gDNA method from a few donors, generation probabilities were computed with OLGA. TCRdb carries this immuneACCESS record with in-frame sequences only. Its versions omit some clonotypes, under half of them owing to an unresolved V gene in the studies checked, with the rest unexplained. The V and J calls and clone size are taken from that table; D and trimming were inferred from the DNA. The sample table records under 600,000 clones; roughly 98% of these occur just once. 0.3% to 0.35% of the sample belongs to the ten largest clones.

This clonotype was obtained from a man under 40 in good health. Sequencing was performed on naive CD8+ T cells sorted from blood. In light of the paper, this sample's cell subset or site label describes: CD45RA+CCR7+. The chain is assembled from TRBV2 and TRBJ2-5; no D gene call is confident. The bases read TGTGCCAGCAGTGGCGCCACCGAGACTCAAGAGACCCAGTACTTC. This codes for CASSGATETQETQYF. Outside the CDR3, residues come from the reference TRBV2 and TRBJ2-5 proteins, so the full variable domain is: EPEVTQTPSHQVTQMGQEVILRCVPISNHLYFYWYRQILGQKVEFLVSFYNNEISEKSEIFDDQFSVERPDGSNFTLKIRSTKLEDSAMYFCASSGATETQETQYFGPGTRLLVL.